This entry is about one T cell receptor (beta chain). Compared with germline, one end of the junction differs, possibly owing to a read error. The assay was immunoSEQ multiplex PCR, and TCRdb's table has in-frame clones only and misses some. The repertoire has roughly 500,000 clones, 79% of them found once; the top ten carry around 13%. The sample comes from a study of shared clonotypes between healthy human individuals. Germline V gene data show CDR1 as SNHLY and CDR2 as FYNNEI. CDR3 length: 11 amino acids. The specimen sequenced was PBMCs. This TCR was recovered from a middle-aged woman in good health. Some clones in this sample may be carry-over from other donors' samples. This chain links TRBV2 with TRBJ2-1; D is possibly TRBD2 (6 bases). In nucleotides, the CDR3 is TGTGCCAGCAGTGTTATGGCGGGGAGTGTCTTC. It specifies CASSVMAGSVF.